The 23 T cell receptor beta chains below all came from one sample that was sequenced in a study of blood T cell repertoires in COVID-19 (TCRdb year 2020). Libraries were made using the immunoSEQ multiplex PCR assay. TCRdb limited this immuneACCESS table to in-frame rearrangements with V and J called. A share of clones is missing; checked studies link under half to unresolved V genes, and the rest is unexplained. A total of 40,000 to 55,000 clones appear in this sample, around 84% of them only once. In total, the top ten clones hold about 8% of the sample. The material sequenced was peripheral blood. All receptors derive from a human donor in a cohort sampled during active COVID-19.

This clone has just one count. This chain joins TRBV7-9 and TRBJ2-7; 8 nucleotides agree with TRBD2. The germline CDR1 and CDR2 sequences are SEHNR and FQNEAQ (reference sequence). Trimming at V came to 2 bases and at J to 7 bases, leaving 7 bases not matched to a gene. The length of the CDR3 is 14 residues. The CDR3 bases are TGTGCCAGCAGCTTAATAGCGGGACGGGGTGAGCAGTACTTC. Amino acids: CASSLIAGRGEQYF.

The rearrangement links TRBV4-1 to TRBJ2-2, with D perhaps matching TRBD1 (6 bases). CDR1 and CDR2 from the germline V gene are MGHRA and YSYEKL. The ends were cut back, 1 base at V and 1 base at J, with 22 bases in the middle. This CDR3 contains 20 residues. CDR3 region: CASSQGSSKQGGVNTGELFF. The DNA for the CDR3 is TGCGCCAGCAGCCAAGGATCTTCAAAACAGGGTGGGGTGAACACCGGGGAGCTGTTTTTT.

Many counts were recorded for this clone. The CDR3 nucleotides read TGTGCCAGCAGTCGGGGACAGGGGGAAAACATTCAGTACTTC. Protein sequence: CASSRGQGENIQYF. The chain employs TRBV7-3 and TRBJ2-4; 11 nucleotides match TRBD1. The CDR3 loop spans 14 amino acids. Losses at the gene ends were 6 bases for V and 5 bases for J; bases not matched to a gene: 3. Germline loops: CDR1 SGHTA, CDR2 FQGTGA.

The chain is built from TRBV6-1 and TRBJ2-1, with no clear D. V was cut by 2 bases and J by 4 bases, with 6 bases left in between. CDR1 and CDR2 (germline): MNHNS, SASEGT. The CDR3 contains 13 residues. CDR3 sequence: CASSELVYNEQFF. CDR3 nucleotides: TGTGCCAGCAGTGAACTAGTGTACAATGAGCAGTTCTTC.

The chain combines TRBV7-6 with TRBJ2-1; 7 positions agree with TRBD2. After removal of 2 bases from V and 9 bases from J, the junction contained 4 bases not matched to a gene. This CDR3 spans 13 amino acids. Germline V CDR1 and CDR2: SGHVS, FNYEAQ. CDR3 amino acids: CASSLRERGEQFF. CDR3 bases: TGTGCCAGCAGCTTACGGGAGCGGGGTGAGCAGTTCTTC.

This chain joins TRBV4-2 and TRBJ1-5; 8 nucleotides align to TRBD1. The J segment lost 6 bases and the V segment lost 0 bases, leaving 7 bases of the junction unmatched. Germline V gene data show CDR1 as LGHNA and CDR2 as YNFKEQ. This CDR3 contains 16 residues. The CDR3 DNA follows: TGTGCCAGCAGCCAAGATCTCAACAGGGGGGGTCAGCCCCAGCATTTT. Encoded protein: CASSQDLNRGGQPQHF.

Only a few counts were recorded for this clone. The chain is built from TRBV5-1 and TRBJ2-7, with 8 positions matching TRBD1. Trimming took 5 bases from V and 2 from J; bases not matched to a gene: 6. Germline V CDR1 and CDR2: SGHRS, YFSETQ. This CDR3 comprises 14 residues. The CDR3 reads CASSPGTGTYEQYF. Written as DNA, the CDR3 is TGCGCCAGCAGTCCCGGGACAGGCACCTACGAGCAGTACTTC. Using reference TRBV5-1 and TRBJ2-7 for the parts outside the CDR3, the full variable domain is KAGVTQTPRYLIKTRGQQVTLSCSPISGHRSVSWYQQTPGQGLQFLFEYFSETQRNKGNFPGRFSGRQFSNSRSEMNVSTLELGDSALYLCASSPGTGTYEQYFGPGTRLTVT.

The chain links TRBV14 to TRBJ2-3; weak D call: TRBD2 (6 bases). CDR1 and CDR2 (germline): SGHDN, FVKESK. Trimming removed 5 bases at V and 1 base at J, with 10 bases between. The CDR3 loop spans 14 amino acids. The DNA of the CDR3 is TGTGCCAGCAGCTCGGGACTCCGCACAGATACGCAGTATTTT. It specifies CASSSGLRTDTQYF.

The chain employs TRBV3-1 (or the pseudogene TRBV3-2) and TRBJ2-7; weak D call: TRBD2 (6 bases). Between the trimmed V and J ends, which lost 1 base and 3 bases, there was a span of 10 bases. The germline V gene has CDR1 LGHDT and CDR2 YNNKEL (reference sequence). CDR3 size: 14 residues. This chain's CDR3 is CASSQGLANYEQYF. The CDR3 region has the DNA TGTGCCAGCAGCCAAGGCCTAGCGAACTACGAGCAGTACTTC.

The V call is TRBV4-3, the J call TRBJ2-1; D perhaps matches TRBD1 (6 bases). In germline, CDR1 is LGHNA, CDR2 YSLEER. V dropped 4 bases and J dropped 0 bases, with 10 bases sitting between them. CDR3 length equals 15 residues. The CDR3 reads CASSLGGSSYNEQFF. Here the CDR3 DNA reads TGCGCCAGCAGCCTAGGGGGAAGCTCCTACAATGAGCAGTTCTTC.

The gene calls are TRBV6-5 and TRBJ2-1, with D tentatively TRBD1 (5 bases). The germline CDR1 and CDR2 sequences are MNHEY and SVGAGI. Trimming removed 7 bases from V and 2 bases from J, with 12 bases in between. CDR3 length: 14 amino acids. CDR3 nucleotides: TGTGCCAGCACTCGAAAGGGGACCTACAATGAGCAGTTCTTC. Translation gives CASTRKGTYNEQFF.

The chain is built from TRBV27 and TRBJ1-5; weak D call: TRBD1 (6 bases). From germline, CDR1 is MNHEY and CDR2 SMNVEV (reference sequence). The CDR3 length is 17 residues. The V end lost 5 bases, the J end lost 0 bases, and 17 bases lay between the germline ends. The CDR3 sequence is CASSPAPGHYSNQPQHF. The CDR3 nucleotides are TGTGCCAGCAGTCCTGCCCCGGGACATTATAGCAATCAGCCCCAGCATTTT.

This chain connects TRBV7-3 to TRBJ2-7; 16 nucleotides agree with TRBD2. Trimming at V came to 4 bases and at J to 2 bases, leaving 2 bases not matched to a gene. This CDR3 has 16 residues. Germline V gene data show CDR1 as SGHTA and CDR2 as FQGTGA. The CDR3 DNA follows: TGTGCCAGCAGCTCCGGGACTAGCGGGAGGGCCTACGAGCAGTACTTC. It is translated as CASSSGTSGRAYEQYF.

The chain employs TRBV7-6 and TRBJ2-3; 7 bases fit TRBD2. The CDR3 loop spans 15 amino acids. CDR1 SGHVS and CDR2 FNYEAQ come from the germline V gene. V shed 5 bases, J shed 1 base, and the junction held 6 bases outside the gene matches. CDR3: CASSPGLPGTDTQYF. CDR3 nucleotide sequence: TGTGCCAGCAGCCCGGGACTACCGGGCACAGATACGCAGTATTTT.

Only one count was recorded for this clone. The J gene is TRBJ2-2, the V gene TRBV6-2 or TRBV6-3, with D possibly being TRBD1 (6 bases). The CDR3 contains 17 residues. Germline lookup yields CDR1 MNHEY and CDR2 SVGEGT. V lost 0 bases and J lost 1, with 12 bases in between. The CDR3 DNA reads TGTGCCAGCAGTTACTCTAGGCAACAGGGGAACACCGGGGAGCTGTTTTTT. Protein: CASSYSRQQGNTGELFF.

This chain connects TRBV10-3 to TRBJ1-2; 11 bases match TRBD1. Germline assignment: CDR1 ENHRY and CDR2 SYGVKD. The CDR3 loop spans 13 amino acids. V lost 10 bases and J lost 6; bases outside the gene matches: 7. As DNA, the CDR3 is TGTGCCACCGGACAGGGGGCGATTGATGGCTACACCTTC. Protein product: CATGQGAIDGYTF.

V is TRBV5-4 and J is TRBJ2-2; D is possibly TRBD1 (5 bases). The V end was cut by 4 bases, the J end by 4 bases, with 11 bases between. The CDR3 length is 14 residues. From germline, CDR1 is SGHNT and CDR2 YYREEE (reference sequence). The CDR3 DNA is TGTGCCAGCAGCCCTAGGGGATCCACCGGGGAGCTGTTTTTT. This gives the protein CASSPRGSTGELFF.

The chain uses TRBV5-1 and TRBJ1-6; TRBD1 matches at 7 bases. The CDR3 sequence is 15 residues long. Germline V gene sequence: CDR1 SGHRS, CDR2 YFSETQ. The V and J ends lost 0 bases and 11 bases, in that order; junction bases with no gene match: 8. The CDR3, as DNA: TGCGCCAGCAGCTTGGGACAGGGAGGTACGGCACCCCTCCACTTT. Amino acid sequence: CASSLGQGGTAPLHF. The whole variable domain, remainder taken from reference TRBV5-1 and TRBJ1-6, is KAGVTQTPRYLIKTRGQQVTLSCSPISGHRSVSWYQQTPGQGLQFLFEYFSETQRNKGNFPGRFSGRQFSNSRSEMNVSTLELGDSALYLCASSLGQGGTAPLHFGNGTRLTVT.

The rearrangement joins TRBV30 to TRBJ1-1; 8 bases align to TRBD1. CDR1 is GTSNPN, CDR2 SVGIG, per germline (reference sequence). V gave up 2 bases and J gave up 7 bases; unmatched junction bases: 9. This CDR3 comprises 14 residues. The CDR3 DNA sequence: TGTGCCTGGAGTCGGGGGGCAGGGGGCAGTGAAGCTTTCTTT. Its protein is CAWSRGAGGSEAFF.

This chain uses TRBV7-3 with TRBJ2-1, with D hard to call. CDR1 and CDR2 from the germline V gene are SGHTA and FQGTGA. The CDR3 contains 15 residues. Deletions cut 4 bases from V and 0 bases from J, with 10 bases between. The DNA for the CDR3 is TGTGCCAGCAGCTCCCCAGATGACTCCTACAATGAGCAGTTCTTC. Translating it yields CASSSPDDSYNEQFF.

The chain links TRBV12-5 to TRBJ2-5; D might be TRBD1 (5 bases). V lost 6 bases and J 5 bases, leaving 13 bases between the germline ends. The germline gives CDR1 LGHNT, CDR2 FRNRAP. The length of the CDR3 is 13 residues. The DNA for the CDR3 is TGTGCTAGTGGGCAGGGTGGGTCGGAGACCCAGTACTTC. Translating it yields CASGQGGSETQYF.

The V call is TRBV18, the J call TRBJ2-7; 8 bases match TRBD1. This CDR3 contains 18 residues. Germline CDR1 is KGHSH and CDR2 is LQKENI. V gave up 1 base and J gave up 1 base; unmatched junction bases: 12. CDR3 region: CASSPQIVTGQGSYEQYF. DNA for the CDR3: TGTGCCAGCTCACCACAGATAGTCACAGGACAGGGATCCTACGAGCAGTACTTC.

The chain recombines TRBV10-3 with TRBJ2-5, with a tentative D call TRBD1 (6 bases). Trimming cost V 7 bases and J 2 bases, with 11 bases left between them. The CDR3 consists of 13 residues. Germline V lookup: CDR1 ENHRY, CDR2 SYGVKD. In nucleotides, the CDR3 is TGTGCCATCAATGGGGACAATCAAGAGACCCAGTACTTC. Amino acids: CAINGDNQETQYF.